This T cell receptor beta chain was sequenced during a study of blood T cell repertoires in COVID-19. Study-wide background: There were acute and convalescent COVID-19 samples, and they came from the United States, Italy and Spain. From T cells, B-cell-depleted T cells, or PBMCs came the material, which was cDNA or gDNA.

Per the authors' pipeline: It was from reference gene primer amplification that nucleated cell counts were estimated. Using immunoSEQ multiplex PCR, the repertoire was profiled, and TCRdb retains in-frame clones only, with some absent. The DNA gave D and trimming, while V, J and clone size come from that table. The sample consists of 100,000 or so clones, 90% to 95% of them appearing once. This sequence was found in a man aged 45-65 years with acute or convalescent COVID-19. The sample comprised peripheral blood.

DNA of the CDR3: TGTGCCAGCAGCACGCCTGGGACAGAAGAGACCCAGTACTTC. Protein product: CASSTPGTEETQYF. The chain has TRBV7-8 and TRBJ2-5, with 7 bases that match TRBD1. The CDR3 length is 14 residues. Germline V gene sequence: CDR1 SGHVS, CDR2 FQNEAQ. J gave up 3 bases and V 5 bases, and 6 bases lay outside the gene matches.